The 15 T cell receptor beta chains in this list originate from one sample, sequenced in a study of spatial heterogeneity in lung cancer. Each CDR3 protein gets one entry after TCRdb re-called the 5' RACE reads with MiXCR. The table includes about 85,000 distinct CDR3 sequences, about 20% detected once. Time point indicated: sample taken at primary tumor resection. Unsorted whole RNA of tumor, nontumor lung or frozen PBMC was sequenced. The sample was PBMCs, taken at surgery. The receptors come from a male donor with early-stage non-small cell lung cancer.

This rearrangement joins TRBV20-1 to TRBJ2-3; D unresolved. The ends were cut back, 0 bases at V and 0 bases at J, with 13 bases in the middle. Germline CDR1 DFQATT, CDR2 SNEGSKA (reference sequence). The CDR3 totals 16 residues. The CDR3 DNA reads TGCAGTGCTAGAGAGTTCGGCGGTGCTAGCACAGATACGCAGTATTTT. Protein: CSAREFGGASTDTQYF.

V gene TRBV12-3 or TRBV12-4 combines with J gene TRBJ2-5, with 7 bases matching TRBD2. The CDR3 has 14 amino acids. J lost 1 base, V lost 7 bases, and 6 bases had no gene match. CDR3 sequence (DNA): TGTGCCAGCAATCCTGGGGGGGTCCAAGAGACCCAGTACTTC. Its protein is CASNPGGVQETQYF.

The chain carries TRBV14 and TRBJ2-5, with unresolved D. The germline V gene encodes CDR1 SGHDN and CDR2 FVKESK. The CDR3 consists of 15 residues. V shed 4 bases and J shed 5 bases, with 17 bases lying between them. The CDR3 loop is CASSLRRSLGETQYF. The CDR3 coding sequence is TGTGCCAGCAGCCTGAGACGCTCCCTCGGGGAGACCCAGTACTTC.

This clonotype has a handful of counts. The CDR3 DNA is TGCAGTGCTTTTTCAGGAGGCGAGACCCAGTACTTC. It translates to CSAFSGGETQYF. V usage is TRBV20-1 and J usage is TRBJ2-5; D perhaps matches TRBD2 (5 bases). The CDR3 is made up of 12 amino acids. With 5 bases removed from V and 5 bases from J, the gap between germline ends came to 12 bases. Germline V lookup: CDR1 DFQATT, CDR2 SNEGSKA (reference sequence).

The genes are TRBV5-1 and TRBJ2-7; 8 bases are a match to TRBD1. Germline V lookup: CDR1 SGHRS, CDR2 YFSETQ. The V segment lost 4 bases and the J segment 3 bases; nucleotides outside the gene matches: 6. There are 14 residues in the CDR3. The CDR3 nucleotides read TGCGCCAGCAGCACGGGACAGGACAACTACGAGCAGTACTTC. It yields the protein CASSTGQDNYEQYF. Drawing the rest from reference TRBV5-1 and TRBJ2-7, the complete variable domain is KAGVTQTPRYLIKTRGQQVTLSCSPISGHRSVSWYQQTPGQGLQFLFEYFSETQRNKGNFPGRFSGRQFSNSRSEMNVSTLELGDSALYLCASSTGQDNYEQYFGPGTRLTVT.

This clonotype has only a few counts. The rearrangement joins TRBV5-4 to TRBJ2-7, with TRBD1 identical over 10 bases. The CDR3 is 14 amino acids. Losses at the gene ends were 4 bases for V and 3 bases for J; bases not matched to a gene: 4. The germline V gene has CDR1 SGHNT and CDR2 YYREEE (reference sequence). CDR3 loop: CASSTGQGIYEQYF. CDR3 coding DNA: TGTGCCAGCAGCACGGGACAGGGGATCTACGAGCAGTACTTC.

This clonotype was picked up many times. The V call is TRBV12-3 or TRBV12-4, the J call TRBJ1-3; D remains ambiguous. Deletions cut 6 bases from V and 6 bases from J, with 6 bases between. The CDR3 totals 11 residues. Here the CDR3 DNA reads TGTGCCAGCAGCATTGAAAACACCATATATTTT. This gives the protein CASSIENTIYF.

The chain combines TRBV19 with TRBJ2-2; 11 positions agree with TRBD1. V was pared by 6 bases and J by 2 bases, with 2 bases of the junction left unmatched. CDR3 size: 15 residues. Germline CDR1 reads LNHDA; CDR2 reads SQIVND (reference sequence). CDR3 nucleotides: TGTGCCAGTAGGGGGACAGGGGGAAACACCGGGGAGCTGTTTTTT. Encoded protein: CASRGTGGNTGELFF.

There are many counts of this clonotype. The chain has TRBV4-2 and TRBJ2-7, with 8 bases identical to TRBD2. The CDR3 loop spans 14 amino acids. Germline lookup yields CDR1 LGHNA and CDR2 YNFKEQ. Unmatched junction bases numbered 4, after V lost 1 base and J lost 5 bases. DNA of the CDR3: TGTGCCAGCAGCCAAGCGGGAGGGCGGGACGAGCAGTACTTC. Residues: CASSQAGGRDEQYF.

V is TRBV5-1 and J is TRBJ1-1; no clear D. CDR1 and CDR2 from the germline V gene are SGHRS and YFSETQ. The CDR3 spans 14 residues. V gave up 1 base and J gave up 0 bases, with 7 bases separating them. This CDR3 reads CASSLRQMNTEAFF. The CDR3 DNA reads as TGCGCCAGCAGCTTGCGGCAGATGAACACTGAAGCTTTCTTT.

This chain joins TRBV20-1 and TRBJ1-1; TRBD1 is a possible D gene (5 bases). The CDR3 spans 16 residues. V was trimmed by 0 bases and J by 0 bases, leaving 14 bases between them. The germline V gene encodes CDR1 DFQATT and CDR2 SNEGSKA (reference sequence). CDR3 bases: TGCAGTGCTAGAGATAGGGGCAGGTTCATGAACACTGAAGCTTTCTTT. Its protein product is CSARDRGRFMNTEAFF.

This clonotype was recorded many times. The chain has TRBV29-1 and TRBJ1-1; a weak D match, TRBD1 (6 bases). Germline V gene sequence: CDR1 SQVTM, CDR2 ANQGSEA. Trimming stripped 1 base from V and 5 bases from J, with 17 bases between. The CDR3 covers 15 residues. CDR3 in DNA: TGCAGCGTTGAAGCCCCTCCGGGGGCAGGTACTGAAGCTTTCTTT. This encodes CSVEAPPGAGTEAFF. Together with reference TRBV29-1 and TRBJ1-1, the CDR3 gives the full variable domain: SAVISQKPSRDICQRGTSLTIQCQVDSQVTMMFWYRQQPGQSLTLIATANQGSEATYESGFVIDKFPISRPNLTFSTLTVSNMSPEDSSIYLCSVEAPPGAGTEAFFGQGTRLTVV.

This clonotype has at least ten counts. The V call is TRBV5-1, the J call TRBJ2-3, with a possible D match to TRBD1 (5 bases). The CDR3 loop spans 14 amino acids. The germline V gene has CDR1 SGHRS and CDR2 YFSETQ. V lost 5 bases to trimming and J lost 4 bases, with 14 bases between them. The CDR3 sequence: CASRGQMGSDTQYF. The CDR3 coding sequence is TGCGCCAGCAGGGGGCAAATGGGGTCAGATACGCAGTATTTT.

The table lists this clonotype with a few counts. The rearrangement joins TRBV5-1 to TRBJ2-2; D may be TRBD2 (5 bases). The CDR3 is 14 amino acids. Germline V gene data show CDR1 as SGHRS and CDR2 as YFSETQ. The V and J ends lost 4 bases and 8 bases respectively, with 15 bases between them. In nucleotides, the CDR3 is TGCGCCAGCAGCCCCGGGATCGGAAGGGGGGAGCTGTTTTTT. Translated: CASSPGIGRGELFF.

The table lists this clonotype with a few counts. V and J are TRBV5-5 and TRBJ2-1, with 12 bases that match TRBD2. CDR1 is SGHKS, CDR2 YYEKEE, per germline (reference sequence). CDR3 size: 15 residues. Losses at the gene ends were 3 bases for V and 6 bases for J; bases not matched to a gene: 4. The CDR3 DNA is TGTGCCAGCAGCTCGCTAGCGGGAGGGGGCAATGAGCAGTTCTTC. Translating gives CASSSLAGGGNEQFF.